Listed here are 18 T cell receptor beta chains from one sample, sequenced in a study of cytomegalovirus exposure and HLA in healthy donors. The table came from immunoSEQ multiplex PCR; TCRdb's copy has only in-frame clones and leaves some out. In the table there are 200,000 or so clones, 70% to 85% of which are singletons. The sequenced material came from PBMCs. The source is a woman aged 30 to 39 in good health and CMV-seropositive.

This clone was seen a handful of times. The chain carries TRBV6-5 and TRBJ1-2; TRBD1 aligns across 7 bases. This CDR3 comprises 15 residues. Germline lookup yields CDR1 MNHEY and CDR2 SVGAGI. With V trimmed by 7 bases and J by 2 bases, 10 bases remained unmatched. The CDR3: CASTSMGQRNYGYTF. In nucleotides, the CDR3 is TGTGCCAGCACCTCCATGGGACAGAGGAACTATGGCTACACCTTC.

The table lists this clone with a few counts. V is TRBV7-9 and J is TRBJ2-1, with 9 bases aligning to TRBD1. The CDR3 is 16 residues long. The V and J ends lost 1 base and 6 bases, in that order; junction bases with no gene match: 7. Germline assignment: CDR1 SEHNR and CDR2 FQNEAQ (reference sequence). CDR3 residues: CASSLVAGTGTNEQFF. The CDR3 DNA sequence: TGTGCCAGCAGCTTAGTCGCCGGGACAGGGACCAATGAGCAGTTCTTC.

The rearrangement joins TRBV7-9 to TRBJ2-3; D is ambiguous. CDR3 length: 14 amino acids. Deletions cut 5 bases from V and 5 bases from J, with 14 bases between. Germline V lookup: CDR1 SEHNR, CDR2 FQNEAQ (reference sequence). DNA of the CDR3: TGTGCCAGCAGCCAAAGCGCCTTGGGAGATACGCAGTATTTT. Its translation: CASSQSALGDTQYF.

J is TRBJ1-5 and V is TRBV30; TRBD1 might be the D (6 bases). The V gene lost 3 bases and the J gene lost 6 bases, with 12 bases spanning the gap. The CDR3 loop spans 13 amino acids. Per the germline V gene, CDR1 is GTSNPN and CDR2 is SVGIG (reference sequence). This CDR3 reads CAWSRGASQPQHF. DNA of the CDR3: TGTGCCTGGAGCCGGGGGGCTAGTCAGCCCCAGCATTTT. Drawing the rest from reference TRBV30 and TRBJ1-5, the complete variable domain is SQTIHQWPATLVQPVGSPLSLECTVEGTSNPNLYWYRQAAGRGLQLLFYSVGIGQISSEVPQNLSASRPQDRQFILSSKKLLLSDSGFYLCAWSRGASQPQHFGDGTRLSIL.

This rearrangement joins TRBV18 to TRBJ1-4; no clear D gene. The CDR3 is made up of 14 amino acids. Per the germline V gene, CDR1 is KGHSH and CDR2 is LQKENI. V was trimmed by 5 bases and J by 5 bases, leaving 12 bases between them. CDR3 nucleotides: TGTGCCAGCTCAAGCGGCTCAGAAAATGAAAAACTGTTTTTT. Amino acid sequence: CASSSGSENEKLFF.

The table lists this clone with a count of one. The genes are TRBV6-6 and TRBJ1-1, with D hard to call. CDR3 length equals 15 residues. Germline CDR1 and CDR2: MNHNY and SVGAGI (reference sequence). Trimming left V 4 bases short and J 1 base short, with 13 bases between. The CDR3, as DNA: TGTGCCAGCAGTTCCCGCCTAAGAGGGAACACTGAAGCTTTCTTT. Amino acid sequence: CASSSRLRGNTEAFF.

This chain connects TRBV6-4 to TRBJ2-1, with a tentative D call TRBD2 (6 bases). This CDR3 comprises 14 residues. V was cut by 5 bases and J by 4 bases, with 12 bases left in between. Germline V gene lookup returns CDR1 MRHNA and CDR2 SNTAGT. CDR3 in DNA: TGTGCCAGCAGTCGTAGCGGAGCGTACAATGAGCAGTTCTTC. This gives the protein CASSRSGAYNEQFF.

The V and J genes are TRBV4-2 and TRBJ2-3, with 9 bases that match TRBD2. The CDR3 sequence is 17 residues long. Trimming removed 1 base from V and 8 bases from J; junction bases left unmatched: 13. The V gene's germline CDR1 is LGHNA and CDR2 YNFKEQ. The CDR3 loop is CASSQGATSGYLGTQYF. CDR3 sequence (DNA): TGTGCCAGCAGCCAAGGCGCGACTAGCGGATACCTCGGTACGCAGTATTTT.

V usage is TRBV30 and J usage is TRBJ2-7; possibly TRBD1 for D (5 bases). The CDR3 has 13 residues. Germline CDR1 and CDR2: GTSNPN and SVGIG (reference sequence). V dropped 2 bases and J dropped 6 bases, with 14 bases sitting between them. The CDR3 sequence is CAWSLRVVGEQYF. DNA of the CDR3: TGTGCCTGGAGTCTCAGGGTAGTGGGCGAGCAGTACTTC.

The V and J genes are TRBV7-2 and TRBJ2-3; a possible D gene is TRBD2 (5 bases). CDR1 and CDR2 from the germline V gene are SGHTA and FQGNSA. V was pared by 5 bases and J by 9 bases, with 15 bases between. This CDR3 spans 13 amino acids. CDR3 in DNA: TGTGCCAGCAGCCAAGGACTCTCGTCAACGCAGTATTTT. This gives the protein CASSQGLSSTQYF. The variable domain in full, with the rest retrieved from reference TRBV7-2 and TRBJ2-3, is GAGVSQSPSNKVTEKGKDVELRCDPISGHTALYWYRQSLGQGLEFLIYFQGNSAPDKSGLPSDRFSAERTGGSVSTLTIQRTQQEDSAVYLCASSQGLSSTQYFGPGTRLTVL.

The rearrangement joins TRBV19 to TRBJ2-1; 8 bases line up with TRBD1. This CDR3 comprises 13 residues. V shed 5 bases and J 8 bases; nucleotides not matched to a gene: 5. Germline V CDR1 and CDR2: LNHDA, SQIVND (reference sequence). CDR3 nucleotides: TGTGCCAGTAGTTGGTCAGGGGGCGATGAGCAGTTCTTC. Its translation is CASSWSGGDEQFF. The whole variable domain, remainder taken from reference TRBV19 and TRBJ2-1, is DGGITQSPKYLFRKEGQNVTLSCEQNLNHDAMYWYRQDPGQGLRLIYYSQIVNDFQKGDIAEGYSVSREKKESFPLTVTSAQKNPTAFYLCASSWSGGDEQFFGPGTRLTVL.

This clone was seen only once. The chain is built from TRBV19 and TRBJ2-7; 10 bases align to TRBD2. The CDR3 runs to 15 residues. Germline CDR1 reads LNHDA; CDR2 reads SQIVND (reference sequence). V was pared by 4 bases and J by 4 bases, with 7 bases of the junction left unmatched. The CDR3 sequence is CASSRASGSLYEQYF. Written as DNA, the CDR3 is TGTGCCAGTAGTAGAGCTAGCGGGAGTCTTTACGAGCAGTACTTC. Full variable domain (rest looked up from reference TRBV19 and TRBJ2-7): DGGITQSPKYLFRKEGQNVTLSCEQNLNHDAMYWYRQDPGQGLRLIYYSQIVNDFQKGDIAEGYSVSREKKESFPLTVTSAQKNPTAFYLCASSRASGSLYEQYFGPGTRLTVT.

The V call is TRBV5-1, the J call TRBJ2-7; 13 bases align to TRBD2. Per the germline V gene, CDR1 is SGHRS and CDR2 is YFSETQ. With 0 bases clipped from V and 3 bases from J, the junction kept 12 bases outside the gene matches. The CDR3 runs to 19 residues. The CDR3 DNA follows: TGCGCCAGCAGCTTGGGGCCGGGACTAGCGGGATATGGGGGCTACGAGCAGTACTTC. It specifies CASSLGPGLAGYGGYEQYF.

The J gene is TRBJ2-1, the V gene TRBV6-1; TRBD1 is a possible D gene (5 bases). Germline V gene sequence: CDR1 MNHNS, CDR2 SASEGT. The CDR3 has 15 amino acids. Trimming cost V 7 bases and J 4 bases, with 17 bases left between them. The CDR3 reads CASTLGRALYNEQFF. For the CDR3, the DNA is TGTGCCAGCACCCTCGGCAGGGCCCTTTACAATGAGCAGTTCTTC.

The CDR3 spells CASSFIEGTGNTEAFF. The CDR3 bases are TGTGCCAGCAGCTTCATTGAGGGGACAGGGAACACTGAAGCTTTCTTT. The chain couples TRBV11-1 to TRBJ1-1; 8 bases align to TRBD1. The CDR3 sequence is 16 residues long. Germline V gene lookup returns CDR1 SGHAT and CDR2 FQDESV (reference sequence). V lost 3 bases to trimming and J lost 1 base; unmatched junction nucleotides: 7.

V and J are TRBV5-4 and TRBJ2-1; 10 nucleotides agree with TRBD2. The CDR3 totals 16 residues. Germline CDR1 is SGHNT and CDR2 is YYREEE (reference sequence). Trimming at V came to 4 bases and at J to 5 bases, leaving 9 bases not matched to a gene. CDR3 residues: CASSRGAGLANNEQFF. The CDR3 coding sequence is TGTGCCAGCAGCAGGGGGGCGGGACTAGCGAACAATGAGCAGTTCTTC.

This clone was seen once. J is TRBJ1-4 and V is TRBV7-6; TRBD1 aligns across 9 bases. The V gene's germline CDR1 is SGHVS and CDR2 FNYEAQ. This CDR3 spans 16 amino acids. The V and J ends lost 4 bases and 2 bases, in that order; junction bases with no gene match: 5. CDR3 coding DNA: TGTGCCAGCAGCTCCGGACAGGGGATGACTAATGAAAAACTGTTTTTT. Translation gives CASSSGQGMTNEKLFF.

J is TRBJ1-1 and V is TRBV19; possibly TRBD1 for D (6 bases). V lost 8 bases, J lost 5 bases, and 12 bases lay in between. CDR3 size: 12 residues. Germline V gene sequence: CDR1 LNHDA, CDR2 SQIVND (reference sequence). The CDR3 here is CASGGHGTEAFF. CDR3 nucleotides: TGTGCCAGTGGGGGACACGGGACTGAAGCTTTCTTT.